The 8 T cell receptor beta chains given below trace back to one sample, sequenced in a study of cytomegalovirus exposure and HLA in healthy donors. In the PCR, 60 Vbeta and 13 Jbeta primers were used. This table comes from immunoSEQ multiplex PCR, and its TCRdb copy is limited to in-frame clones, with some not included. This sample has 85,000 to 100,000 clones, with roughly 69% found just once. The specimen was PBMCs. Receptors were obtained from a man aged 50 to 60 in good health and CMV-seronegative.

The chain uses TRBV5-1 and TRBJ2-1; tentative D call: TRBD1 (6 bases). The CDR3 runs 14 residues. Germline V CDR1 and CDR2: SGHRS, YFSETQ. V lost 3 bases and J lost 10, with 17 bases in between. The chain's CDR3 is CASSSPPSTGEQFF. As DNA, the CDR3 is TGCGCCAGCAGCTCTCCCCCAAGCACAGGGGAGCAGTTCTTC.

The chain is built from TRBV6-1 and TRBJ2-1, with 8 positions matching TRBD2. CDR1 and CDR2 from the germline V gene are MNHNS and SASEGT. There are 14 residues in the CDR3. The V gene end was trimmed by 8 bases and the J gene end by 5 bases; junction bases not matched to a gene: 8. This CDR3 is CASGPGLVNNEQFF. Here the CDR3 DNA reads TGTGCCAGCGGGCCGGGACTAGTTAACAATGAGCAGTTCTTC.

This sequence joins TRBV5-4 and TRBJ1-2; D is possibly TRBD1 (6 bases). The V end lost 4 bases, the J end lost 3 bases, and 10 bases lay between the germline ends. Germline V gene lookup returns CDR1 SGHNT and CDR2 YYREEE (reference sequence). CDR3 length equals 13 residues. The CDR3 reads CASSTGSDYGYTF. The CDR3 nucleotides are TGTGCCAGCAGCACAGGGAGTGACTATGGCTACACCTTC.

V is TRBV11-2 and J is TRBJ2-1; 10 bases align to TRBD1. Trimming removed 3 bases from V and 8 bases from J; junction bases left unmatched: 7. The CDR3 length is 15 residues. Per germline, CDR1 SGHAT and CDR2 FQNNGV. The CDR3, as DNA: TGTGCCAGCAGCTTCGGGACAGGGGCTGGGGATGAGCAGTTCTTC. Translation: CASSFGTGAGDEQFF.

This chain uses TRBV7-6 with TRBJ2-3, with D perhaps TRBD2 (5 bases). V lost 5 bases and J lost 0, with 12 bases in between. This CDR3 is built from 15 residues. The germline V gene has CDR1 SGHVS and CDR2 FNYEAQ. DNA for the CDR3: TGTGCCAGCAGCAACGGGGTATTTAGCACAGATACGCAGTATTTT. This encodes CASSNGVFSTDTQYF.

This chain links TRBV4-3 with TRBJ2-2, with 12 bases lining up with TRBD2. Germline V gene lookup returns CDR1 LGHNA and CDR2 YSLEER. The CDR3 contains 16 residues. With 0 bases clipped from V and 6 bases from J, the junction kept 2 bases outside the gene matches. The CDR3 loop is CASSQEGLAGSGELFF. Here the CDR3 DNA reads TGCGCCAGCAGCCAAGAAGGACTAGCGGGATCCGGGGAGCTGTTTTTT.

The V call is TRBV4-2, the J call TRBJ2-5; D is ambiguous. This CDR3 is built from 13 residues. From germline, CDR1 is LGHNA and CDR2 YNFKEQ. V shed 3 bases and J shed 4 bases, with 9 bases lying between them. As DNA, the CDR3 is TGTGCCAGCAGCCATTCGCGCCGAGAGACCCAGTACTTC. The encoded protein is CASSHSRRETQYF.

This clone has only one observation. This chain joins TRBV7-3 and TRBJ2-3; 11 bases are a match to TRBD2. V was clipped by 5 bases and J by 1 base; unmatched bases: 5. Looked up from germline, CDR1 is SGHTA and CDR2 is FQGTGA. This CDR3 is 16 amino acids long. The CDR3 DNA follows: TGTGCCAGCAGCCAGCTAGCGGGAGGAGGCACAGATACGCAGTATTTT. It encodes CASSQLAGGGTDTQYF.